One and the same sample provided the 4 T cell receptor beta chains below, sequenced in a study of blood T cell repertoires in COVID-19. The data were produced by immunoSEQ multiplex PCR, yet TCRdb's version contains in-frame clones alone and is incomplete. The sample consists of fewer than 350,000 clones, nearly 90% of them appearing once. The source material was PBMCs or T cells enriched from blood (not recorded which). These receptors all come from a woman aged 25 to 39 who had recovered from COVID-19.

The CDR3 here is CASSLFRVQGTGELFF. The CDR3 DNA follows: TGTGCCAGCAGCCTGTTCAGGGTCCAGGGCACCGGGGAGCTGTTTTTT. The gene calls are TRBV3-1 (or the pseudogene TRBV3-2) and TRBJ2-2; D is possibly TRBD1 (5 bases). The V and J ends lost 4 bases and 4 bases respectively, with 16 bases between them. Per the germline V gene, CDR1 is LGHDT and CDR2 is YNNKEL (reference sequence). The CDR3 spans 16 residues.

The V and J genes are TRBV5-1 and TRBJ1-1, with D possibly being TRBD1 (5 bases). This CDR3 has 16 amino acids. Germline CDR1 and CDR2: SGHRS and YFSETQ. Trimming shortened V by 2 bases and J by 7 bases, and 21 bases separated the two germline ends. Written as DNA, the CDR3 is TGCGCCAGCAGCTTTCGGACTAATGACAGCCCACTTGAAGCTTTCTTT. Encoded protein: CASSFRTNDSPLEAFF.

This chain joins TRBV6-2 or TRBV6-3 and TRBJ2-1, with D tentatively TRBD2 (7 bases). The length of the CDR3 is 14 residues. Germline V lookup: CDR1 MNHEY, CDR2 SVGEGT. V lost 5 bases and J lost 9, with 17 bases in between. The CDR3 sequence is CASSKTSGGLEQFF. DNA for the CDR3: TGTGCCAGCAGTAAAACCTCCGGGGGGCTTGAGCAGTTCTTC.

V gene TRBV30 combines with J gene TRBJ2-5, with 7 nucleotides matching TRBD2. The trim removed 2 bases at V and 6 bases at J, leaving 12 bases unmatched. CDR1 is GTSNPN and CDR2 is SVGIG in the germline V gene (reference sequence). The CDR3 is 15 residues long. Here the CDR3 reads CAWSIAGVTGKTQYF. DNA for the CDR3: TGTGCCTGGAGTATCGCGGGAGTTACGGGAAAGACCCAGTACTTC.